These 21 T cell receptor beta chains were sequenced from one sample in a study of OX40 agonist ivuxolimab in advanced cancers. Clones were sequenced by immunoSEQ multiplex PCR, and TCRdb holds only the in-frame ones, with some missing. The profile covers 100,000 or so clones, with roughly 95% appearing a single time and roughly 2% taken by the ten largest. This specimen was CD4+ or CD8+ T cells sorted from blood, taken in a trial of the OX40 agonist ivuxolimab. These TCRs come from an adult with an advanced solid tumor such as melanoma, head and neck, liver or kidney cancer.

The J gene is TRBJ2-3, the V gene TRBV7-6; 8 bases match TRBD2. The germline gives CDR1 SGHVS, CDR2 FNYEAQ. CDR3 length equals 22 residues. After removal of 0 bases from V and 0 bases from J, the junction contained 20 bases not matched to a gene. CDR3 nucleotides: TGTGCCAGCAGCTTAGCGTCTCGGAGGGAGAGCGGGAGCACGACTAGCACAGATACGCAGTATTTT. This sequence encodes CASSLASRRESGSTTSTDTQYF.

The chain employs TRBV6-1 and TRBJ2-1; D is possibly TRBD1 or TRBD2 (5 bases each). The germline gives CDR1 MNHNS, CDR2 SASEGT. The CDR3 spans 16 residues. The V gene lost 3 bases and the J gene lost 8 bases, with 20 bases spanning the gap. CDR3: CASSDRDGTPMDEQFF. The CDR3 DNA sequence: TGTGCCAGCAGTGATCGGGACGGTACCCCTATGGATGAGCAGTTCTTC.

The rearrangement links TRBV6-6 to TRBJ2-1; D remains unclear. V was shortened by 0 bases and J by 10 bases, with 10 bases between the two germline ends. The CDR3 contains 13 residues. Germline CDR1 is MNHNY and CDR2 is SVGAGI (reference sequence). In nucleotides, the CDR3 is TGTGCCAGCAGTTACTCGCTGGATCAGGAGCAGTTCTTC. It translates to CASSYSLDQEQFF.

The V call is TRBV4-3, the J call TRBJ2-7; 9 positions agree with TRBD1. The CDR3 spans 17 residues. Per the germline V gene, CDR1 is LGHNA and CDR2 is YSLEER. V gave up 0 bases and J gave up 0 bases; unmatched junction bases: 6. The CDR3, as DNA: TGCGCCAGCAGCCAAGAGACGGGGACAGGGCTCTCCTACGAGCAGTACTTC. As protein: CASSQETGTGLSYEQYF.

V and J are TRBV5-6 and TRBJ2-3; TRBD2 agrees at 13 bases. J was trimmed by 0 bases and V by 0 bases; bases with no gene match: 1. The CDR3 runs to 17 residues. Germline V gene sequence: CDR1 SGHDT, CDR2 YYEEEE. CDR3 sequence reads: CASSLGLAGGSTDTQYF. CDR3 nucleotide sequence: TGTGCCAGCAGCTTGGGACTAGCGGGGGGTAGCACAGATACGCAGTATTTT.

The chain combines TRBV5-8 with TRBJ2-1, with unresolved D. This CDR3 spans 11 amino acids. Germline V CDR1 and CDR2: SGHTS, YDEGEE. V was pared by 2 bases and J by 10 bases, with 7 bases between. The CDR3 nucleotides are TGTGCCAGCAGCTTTTCGGCGGAGCAGTTCTTC. Translating gives CASSFSAEQFF.

The genes are TRBV6-1 and TRBJ2-7, with a possible D match to TRBD1 (6 bases). This CDR3 is built from 13 residues. Trimming pared 6 bases from V and 3 bases from J, leaving 12 bases between. Germline V gives CDR1 MNHNS, CDR2 SASEGT. CDR3 sequence reads: CASRPQGLYEQYF. DNA for the CDR3: TGTGCCAGCAGACCACAGGGCCTCTACGAGCAGTACTTC.

This chain uses TRBV25-1 with TRBJ1-5; D is perhaps TRBD1 (5 bases). This CDR3 has 12 amino acids. The V end lost 5 bases, the J end lost 5 bases, and 7 bases lay between the germline ends. Germline V gives CDR1 MGHDK, CDR2 SYGVNS. DNA of the CDR3: TGTGCCAGCAGTAAAGGGGATCAGCCCCAGCATTTT. Its protein is CASSKGDQPQHF. Full variable domain (remainder filled in from reference TRBV25-1 and TRBJ1-5): EADIYQTPRYLVIGTGKKITLECSQTMGHDKMYWYQQDPGMELHLIHYSYGVNSTEKGDLSSESTVSRIRTEHFPLTLESARPSHTSQYLCASSKGDQPQHFGDGTRLSIL.

This clone was counted a single time. CDR3 residues: CAISERQETQYF. CDR3 DNA: TGTGCCATCAGTGAACGGCAAGAGACCCAGTACTTC. The rearrangement uses TRBV10-3 and TRBJ2-5, with D unclear. The CDR3 contains 12 residues. V lost 3 bases to trimming and J lost 2 bases, with 4 bases between them. In germline, CDR1 is ENHRY, CDR2 SYGVKD.

The gene calls are TRBV5-4 and TRBJ2-1; 8 nucleotides align to TRBD1. CDR1 is SGHNT and CDR2 is YYREEE in the germline V gene (reference sequence). The length of the CDR3 is 14 residues. V shed 6 bases and J 5 bases; nucleotides not matched to a gene: 7. The CDR3: CASTTTGENNEQFF. In DNA form, the CDR3 reads TGTGCCAGCACCACGACAGGGGAAAACAATGAGCAGTTCTTC. Full variable domain (remainder filled in from reference TRBV5-4 and TRBJ2-1): ETGVTQSPTHLIKTRGQQVTLRCSSQSGHNTVSWYQQALGQGPQFIFQYYREEENGRGNFPPRFSGLQFPNYSSELNVNALELDDSALYLCASTTTGENNEQFFGPGTRLTVL.

V and J are TRBV15 and TRBJ1-4; D not certain. CDR1 and CDR2 from the germline V gene are LNHNV and YYDKDF (reference sequence). The CDR3 is made up of 11 amino acids. Trimming stripped 6 bases from V and 7 bases from J, with 6 bases between. CDR3 region: CATSAVEKLFF. CDR3 bases: TGTGCCACCAGTGCAGTTGAAAAACTGTTTTTT.

The chain recombines TRBV27 with TRBJ2-3; D gene uncertain. Germline V gene sequence: CDR1 MNHEY, CDR2 SMNVEV (reference sequence). V was trimmed by 6 bases and J by 6 bases, leaving 16 bases between them. The length of the CDR3 is 14 residues. DNA of the CDR3: TGTGCCAGCAGCTGGACGGCTACCCCGGATACGCAGTATTTT. Amino acid sequence: CASSWTATPDTQYF.

This chain joins TRBV2 and TRBJ2-3; 8 bases fit TRBD1. CDR1 and CDR2 (germline): SNHLY, FYNNEI. The CDR3 runs 15 residues. V was pared by 5 bases and J by 4 bases, with 8 bases of the junction left unmatched. The CDR3 protein is CASSRTGQGPDTQYF. As DNA, the CDR3 is TGTGCCAGCAGTAGGACAGGGCAGGGGCCAGATACGCAGTATTTT. Supplemented by reference TRBV2 and TRBJ2-3, the full variable domain reads EPEVTQTPSHQVTQMGQEVILRCVPISNHLYFYWYRQILGQKVEFLVSFYNNEISEKSEIFDDQFSVERPDGSNFTLKIRSTKLEDSAMYFCASSRTGQGPDTQYFGPGTRLTVL.

The chain employs TRBV28 and TRBJ2-1, with 9 bases identical to TRBD1. The V segment lost 5 bases and the J segment 8 bases; nucleotides outside the gene matches: 7. Per the germline V gene, CDR1 is MDHEN and CDR2 is SYDVKM. There are 14 residues in the CDR3. The CDR3 protein is CASSQNYRGHEQFF. DNA for the CDR3: TGTGCCAGCAGTCAAAACTACAGGGGGCATGAGCAGTTCTTC.

This clone was found once. The gene calls are TRBV7-9 and TRBJ2-5, with TRBD1 matching 10 bases. This CDR3 is built from 15 residues. With 5 bases clipped from V and 4 bases from J, the junction kept 7 bases outside the gene matches. Germline V gene lookup returns CDR1 SEHNR and CDR2 FQNEAQ (reference sequence). CDR3 sequence (DNA): TGTGCCAGCAGCGCCGGGACAGGGGCTGGAGAGACCCAGTACTTC. This encodes CASSAGTGAGETQYF.

This chain links TRBV11-3 with TRBJ1-1; the D gene is possibly TRBD1 (6 bases). Trimming took 1 base from V and 3 from J, leaving 9 bases between them. Germline CDR1 reads SGHNT; CDR2 reads YENEEA. The CDR3 has 14 residues. Written as DNA, the CDR3 is TGTGCCAGCAGCTTAGCAGGGGAGGACACTGAAGCTTTCTTT. This sequence encodes CASSLAGEDTEAFF.

The chain uses TRBV7-8 and TRBJ1-3; 11 bases agree with TRBD1. V trimming: 6 bases; J trimming: 4 bases; junction bases outside the gene matches: 2. The CDR3 is made up of 14 amino acids. From germline, CDR1 is SGHVS and CDR2 FQNEAQ. In DNA form, the CDR3 reads TGTGCCAGCAGTAGGACAGGGGGCGGAAACACCATATATTTT. Encoded protein: CASSRTGGGNTIYF.

The CDR3 is CASSEARGWGYEQYF. CDR3 nucleotide sequence: TGTGCCAGCAGTGAAGCCCGGGGTTGGGGCTACGAGCAGTACTTC. The gene calls are TRBV6-1 and TRBJ2-7, with a weak D call TRBD2 (5 bases). This CDR3 region has 15 residues. CDR1 MNHNS and CDR2 SASEGT come from the germline V gene. Trimming left V 0 bases short and J 3 bases short, with 12 bases between.

The chain couples TRBV5-8 to TRBJ1-1; weak D call: TRBD1 (5 bases). CDR3 length: 13 amino acids. V was shortened by 4 bases and J by 2 bases, with 9 bases between the two germline ends. CDR1 SGHTS and CDR2 YDEGEE come from the germline V gene. This CDR3 reads CASSHRINTEAFF. CDR3 nucleotide sequence: TGTGCCAGCAGCCACAGGATAAACACTGAAGCTTTCTTT.

The chain links TRBV29-1 to TRBJ1-2; the D is unclear. CDR1 is SQVTM and CDR2 is ANQGSEA in the germline V gene. The CDR3 covers 14 residues. Trimming took 8 bases from V and 2 from J, leaving 18 bases between them. The DNA for the CDR3 is TGCAGCACCGGCGGAGAACCCGTCAACTATGGCTACACCTTC. Translation gives CSTGGEPVNYGYTF. The full variable domain, rest sourced from reference TRBV29-1 and TRBJ1-2, is SAVISQKPSRDICQRGTSLTIQCQVDSQVTMMFWYRQQPGQSLTLIATANQGSEATYESGFVIDKFPISRPNLTFSTLTVSNMSPEDSSIYLCSTGGEPVNYGYTFGSGTRLTVV.

V and J are TRBV19 and TRBJ2-3, with TRBD2 identical over 8 bases. Germline loops: CDR1 LNHDA, CDR2 SQIVND (reference sequence). The V and J ends lost 7 bases and 9 bases, in that order; junction bases with no gene match: 18. CDR3 length: 16 amino acids. The CDR3 nucleotides are TGTGCCAGTACCACTAGACCGGGAGGGCCCACCCCCACGCAGTATTTT. This gives the protein CASTTRPGGPTPTQYF.